The TCR beta chain under discussion was sequenced for a study of human T cells and chemical hapten exposure. Noted time point: healthy volunteer bleed at 6 weeks. Whole blood, unfractionated, served as the material for total RNA extraction. The V and J ends lost 5 bases and 5 bases, in that order; junction bases with no gene match: 11. The CDR3 covers 17 residues. Germline assignment: CDR1 MNHEY and CDR2 SMNVEV (reference sequence). This clonotype was counted many times. TCRdb re-called the RACE reads through MiXCR, storing one row per CDR3 protein. The sample lists 30,000 to 35,000 distinct CDR3 sequences; approximately 5.5% were seen once.

J is TRBJ2-3 and V is TRBV27; 12 bases are a match to TRBD1. The receptor was isolated from a human donor in good health. Some clones in this sample may be carry-over from other donors' samples. The sample comprised whole blood. The CDR3 nucleotides are TGTGCCAGCAGTCCCCCACTGGGGACAGGGGGCCTAGATACGCAGTATTTT. This gives the protein CASSPPLGTGGLDTQYF.